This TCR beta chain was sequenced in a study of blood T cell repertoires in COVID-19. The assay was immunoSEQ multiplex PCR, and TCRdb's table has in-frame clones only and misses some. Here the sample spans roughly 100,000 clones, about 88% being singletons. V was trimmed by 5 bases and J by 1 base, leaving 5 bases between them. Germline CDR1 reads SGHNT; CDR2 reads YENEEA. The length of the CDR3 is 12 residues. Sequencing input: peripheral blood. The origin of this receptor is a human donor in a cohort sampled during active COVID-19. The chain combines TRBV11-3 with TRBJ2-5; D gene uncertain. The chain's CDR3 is CASSPVQETQYF. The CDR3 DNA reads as TGTGCCAGCAGCCCCGTCCAAGAGACCCAGTACTTC.